This TCR beta chain was profiled in a study of T-cell reconstitution after alpha-beta-depleted transplantation in children. In germline, CDR1 is SGHRS, CDR2 YFSETQ. The V end was cut by 2 bases, the J end by 4 bases, with 12 bases between. This CDR3 has 15 residues. TCRbeta library preparation incorporated unique molecular identifiers. Using its own MiXCR run on the PCR reads, TCRdb lists one record per CDR3 protein. This table holds some 600,000 distinct CDR3 sequences, roughly 17% found once. This clonotype has just a few counts. This receptor was obtained from a human donor who donated a stem cell graft to a child with acute myeloid leukemia. V usage is TRBV5-1 and J usage is TRBJ2-2; D gene uncertain. The source was PBMCs from the stem cell graft donor, collected from the stem cell graft. The CDR3, as DNA: TGCGCCAGCAGCTTTATCCAGCAATCCACCGGGGAGCTGTTTTTT. Translated, it gives CASSFIQQSTGELFF.